The 9 T cell receptor beta chains in this list originate from one sample, sequenced in a study of blood T cell repertoires in COVID-19. Generated by immunoSEQ multiplex PCR, the TCRdb table keeps only in-frame clones and is missing some. This table has approximately 76,000 clones, about 85% appearing once. The sequenced material came from peripheral blood. The source is a woman older than 75 with active or convalescent COVID-19.

The chain is built from TRBV29-1 and TRBJ1-1, with TRBD1 matching 7 bases. Germline CDR1 and CDR2: SQVTM and ANQGSEA. The V gene end was trimmed by 8 bases and the J gene end by 5 bases; junction bases not matched to a gene: 8. The CDR3 consists of 12 residues. CDR3 amino acids: CSLYRGRTEAFF. CDR3 in DNA: TGCAGCTTATACAGGGGTCGAACTGAAGCTTTCTTT.

This clone was seen just once. The CDR3 sequence is CASSPQGMATNEKLFF. CDR3 nucleotide sequence: TGCGCCAGCAGCCCCCAGGGTATGGCAACTAATGAAAAACTGTTTTTT. V is TRBV4-3 and J is TRBJ1-4; TRBD1 is a possible D gene (5 bases). The CDR3 consists of 16 residues. The germline CDR1 and CDR2 sequences are LGHNA and YSLEER. Trimming left V 4 bases short and J 0 bases short, with 12 bases between.

The chain has TRBV7-2 and TRBJ1-2, with D possibly TRBD1 on 6 matching bases. The germline gives CDR1 SGHTA, CDR2 FQGNSA. This CDR3 contains 15 residues. V lost 0 bases and J 7 bases, leaving 15 bases between the germline ends. The CDR3 region has the DNA TGTGCCAGCAGCTTAGCTAACAGGGTTCTTACTGGCTACACCTTC. This encodes CASSLANRVLTGYTF.

This chain links TRBV29-1 with TRBJ1-1, with TRBD1 as a possible D gene (5 bases). V was trimmed by 2 bases and J by 3 bases, leaving 13 bases between them. This CDR3 has 14 residues. The germline V gene encodes CDR1 SQVTM and CDR2 ANQGSEA. The chain's CDR3 is CSVEKGRADTEAFF. For the CDR3, the DNA is TGCAGCGTTGAAAAGGGCAGGGCGGACACTGAAGCTTTCTTT.

This chain joins TRBV28 and TRBJ1-2; 7 bases are shared with TRBD1. V was pared by 5 bases and J by 6 bases, with 9 bases of the junction left unmatched. CDR1 and CDR2 (germline): MDHEN, SYDVKM. The CDR3 totals 14 residues. The CDR3 here is CASSIDRVKDGYTF. For the CDR3, the DNA is TGTGCCAGCAGTATAGACAGGGTAAAGGATGGCTACACCTTC.

The chain is built from TRBV5-1 and TRBJ2-3, with D maybe TRBD2 (5 bases). From germline, CDR1 is SGHRS and CDR2 YFSETQ. The CDR3 consists of 16 residues. The V end lost 2 bases, the J end lost 2 bases, and 15 bases lay between the germline ends. CDR3 region: CASSFVATGNTDTQYF. The CDR3 DNA sequence: TGCGCCAGCAGCTTCGTCGCGACGGGAAACACAGATACGCAGTATTTT.

The chain has TRBV7-2 and TRBJ2-1; 9 nucleotides align to TRBD1. V trimming: 8 bases; J trimming: 4 bases; junction bases outside the gene matches: 9. There are 15 residues in the CDR3. Looked up from germline, CDR1 is SGHTA and CDR2 is FQGNSA. CDR3 loop: CASLNGGTGYNEQFF. CDR3 DNA: TGTGCCAGCCTGAACGGGGGGACAGGGTACAATGAGCAGTTCTTC. The full variable domain, with the rest looked up from reference TRBV7-2 and TRBJ2-1, is GAGVSQSPSNKVTEKGKDVELRCDPISGHTALYWYRQSLGQGLEFLIYFQGNSAPDKSGLPSDRFSAERTGGSVSTLTIQRTQQEDSAVYLCASLNGGTGYNEQFFGPGTRLTVL.

In the case of this clone: Other DNA sequences from this sample encode an identical CDR3 as well. The CDR3 here is CASSQSRDRAEQYF. The DNA of the CDR3 is TGCGCCAGCAGCCAAAGCCGGGACAGGGCCGAGCAGTACTTC. This chain uses TRBV4-3 with TRBJ2-7; 9 positions agree with TRBD1. V trimming: 2 bases; J trimming: 6 bases; junction bases outside the gene matches: 5. Germline V lookup: CDR1 LGHNA, CDR2 YSLEER. This CDR3 is built from 14 residues.

In its sample, this clone was seen a few times. The chain couples TRBV5-5 to TRBJ2-3; possible D gene TRBD2, 5 bases. The germline gives CDR1 SGHKS, CDR2 YYEKEE (reference sequence). The CDR3 contains 14 residues. V lost 3 bases to trimming and J lost 1 base, with 9 bases between them. DNA for the CDR3: TGTGCCAGCAGCTGGGTGGAGGGCACAGATACGCAGTATTTT. Its translation is CASSWVEGTDTQYF.